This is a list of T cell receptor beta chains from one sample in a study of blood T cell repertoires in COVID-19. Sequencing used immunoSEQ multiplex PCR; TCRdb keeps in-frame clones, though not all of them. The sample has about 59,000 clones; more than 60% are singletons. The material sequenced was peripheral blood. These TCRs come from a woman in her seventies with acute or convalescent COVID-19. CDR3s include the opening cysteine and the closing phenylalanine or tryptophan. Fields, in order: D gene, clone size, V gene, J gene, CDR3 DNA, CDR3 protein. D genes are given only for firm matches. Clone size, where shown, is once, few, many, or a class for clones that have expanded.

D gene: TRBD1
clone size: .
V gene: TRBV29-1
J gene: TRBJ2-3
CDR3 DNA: TGCAGCGTTGGGGACAGGGGCCGAGGCACAGATACGCAGTATTTT
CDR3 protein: CSVGDRGRGTDTQYF

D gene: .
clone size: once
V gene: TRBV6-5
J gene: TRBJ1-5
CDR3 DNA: TGTGCCAGCAGCGCAGGGGTCCGACAGCCCCAGCATTTT
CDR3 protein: CASSAGVRQPQHF

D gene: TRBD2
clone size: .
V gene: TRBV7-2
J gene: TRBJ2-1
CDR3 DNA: TGTGCCAGCCGGGCGGGGGGGGCCACTGAGCAGTTCTTC
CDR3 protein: CASRAGGATEQFF

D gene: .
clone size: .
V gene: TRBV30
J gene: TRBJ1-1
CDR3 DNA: TGTGCCTGGAGTTGGGGGGATAACACTGAAGCTTTCTTT
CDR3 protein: CAWSWGDNTEAFF

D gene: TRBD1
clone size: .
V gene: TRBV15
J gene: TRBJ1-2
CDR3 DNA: TGTGCCACCAGAATAGGGGACAGGGAAAACTATGGCTACACCTTC
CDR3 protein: CATRIGDRENYGYTF

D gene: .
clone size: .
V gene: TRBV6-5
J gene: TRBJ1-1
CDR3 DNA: TGTGCCAGCAGGTACTACCTATACACTGAAGCTTTCTTT
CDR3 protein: CASRYYLYTEAFF

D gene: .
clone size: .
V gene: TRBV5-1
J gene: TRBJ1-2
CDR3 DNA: TGCGCCAGCAGCTTGGCCTGGGCAGATTATGGCTACACCTTC
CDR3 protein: CASSLAWADYGYTF

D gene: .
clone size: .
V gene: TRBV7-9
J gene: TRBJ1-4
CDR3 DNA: TGTGCCAGCAGCGCGGTCGACAGGAATGAAAAACTGTTTTTT
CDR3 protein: CASSAVDRNEKLFF

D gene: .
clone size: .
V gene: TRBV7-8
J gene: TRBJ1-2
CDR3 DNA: TGTGCCAGCAGCCCATCGGCGGCCGGAGCTAACTATGGCTACACCTTC
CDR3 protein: CASSPSAAGANYGYTF

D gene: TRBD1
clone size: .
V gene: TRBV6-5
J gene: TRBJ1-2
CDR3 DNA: TGTGCCAGCAGTCGAACAGGGGCCACTAACTATGGCTACACCTTC
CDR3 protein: CASSRTGATNYGYTF

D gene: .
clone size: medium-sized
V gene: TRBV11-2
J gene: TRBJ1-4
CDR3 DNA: TGTGCCAGCAGCCTAACAGGGACTAGTAATGAAAAACTGTTTTTT
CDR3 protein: CASSLTGTSNEKLFF

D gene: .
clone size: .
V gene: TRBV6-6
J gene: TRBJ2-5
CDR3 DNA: TGTGCCAGCCTAGGCCGAAAAGAGACCCAGTACTTC
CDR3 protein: CASLGRKETQYF

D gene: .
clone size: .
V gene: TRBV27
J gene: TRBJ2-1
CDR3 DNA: TGTGCCAGCAGTTTATCGTGGAGCTCCTACAATGAGCAGTTCTTC
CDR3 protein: CASSLSWSSYNEQFF

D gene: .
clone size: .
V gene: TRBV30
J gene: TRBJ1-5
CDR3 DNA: TGTGCCTGGAGCCGAAGGAGGACGGTTGATCAGCCCCAGCATTTT
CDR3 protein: CAWSRRRTVDQPQHF

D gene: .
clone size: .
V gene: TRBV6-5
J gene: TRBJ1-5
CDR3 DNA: TGTGCCAGCAGTTTTCAGGGTAACAATCAGCCCCAGCATTTT
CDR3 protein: CASSFQGNNQPQHF

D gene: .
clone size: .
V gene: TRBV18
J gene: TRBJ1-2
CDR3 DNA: TGTGCCAGCTCACCCGGGGAGAACTATGGCTACACCTTC
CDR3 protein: CASSPGENYGYTF

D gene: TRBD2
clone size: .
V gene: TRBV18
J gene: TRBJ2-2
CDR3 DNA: TGTGCCAGCTCACGTATAGCGGGGGCCAACACCGGGGAGCTGTTTTTT
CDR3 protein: CASSRIAGANTGELFF

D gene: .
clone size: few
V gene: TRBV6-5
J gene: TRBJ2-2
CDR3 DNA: TGTGCCAGCAGTTACAGCTACACCGGGGAGCTGTTTTTT
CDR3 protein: CASSYSYTGELFF

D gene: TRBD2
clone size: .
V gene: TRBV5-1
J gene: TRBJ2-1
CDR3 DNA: TGCGCCAGCAGCTTGTCTCTAGCGGGTCGAGACAATGAGCAGTTCTTC
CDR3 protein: CASSLSLAGRDNEQFF

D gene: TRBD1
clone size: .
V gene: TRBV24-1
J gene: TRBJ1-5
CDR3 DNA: TGTGCCACCAGTGATAGCAGGGGGCGCGGTCAGCCCCAGCATTTT
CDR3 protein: CATSDSRGRGQPQHF

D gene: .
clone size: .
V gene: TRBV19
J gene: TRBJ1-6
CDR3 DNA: TGTGCCAGTAGGGGCCTTTCCTATAATTCACCCCTCCACTTT
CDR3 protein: CASRGLSYNSPLHF

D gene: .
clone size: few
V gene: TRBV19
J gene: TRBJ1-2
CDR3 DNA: TGTGCCAGTAGTGCGGTTGGGTTCTTTTATGGCTACACCTTC
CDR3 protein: CASSAVGFFYGYTF

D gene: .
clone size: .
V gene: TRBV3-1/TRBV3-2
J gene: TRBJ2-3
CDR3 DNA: TGTGCCAGCAGCCTAGGGGGTGGGGCAGATACGCAGTATTTT
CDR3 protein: CASSLGGGADTQYF

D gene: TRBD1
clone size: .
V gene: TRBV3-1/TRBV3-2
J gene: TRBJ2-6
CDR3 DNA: TGTGCCAGCAGCCCTCGGACAGGGGGGTCTGGGGCCAACGTCCTGACTTTC
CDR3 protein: CASSPRTGGSGANVLTF

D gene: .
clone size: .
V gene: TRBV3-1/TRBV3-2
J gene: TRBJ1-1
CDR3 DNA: TGTGCCAGCAGCCAAGCCGCCAGCGTTGAAGCTTTCTTT
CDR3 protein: CASSQAASVEAFF

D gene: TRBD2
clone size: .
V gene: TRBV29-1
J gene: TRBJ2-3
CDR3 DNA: TGCAGCGTTGAATTAGCGGGGTCGAGGGATACGCAGTATTTT
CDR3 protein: CSVELAGSRDTQYF

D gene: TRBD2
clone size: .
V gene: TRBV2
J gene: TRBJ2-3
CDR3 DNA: TGTGCCAGCAGTGTCCTAGCGGGTCTAGATACGCAGTATTTT
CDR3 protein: CASSVLAGLDTQYF

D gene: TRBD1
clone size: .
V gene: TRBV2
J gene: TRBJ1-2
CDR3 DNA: TGTGCCACCTCCCGGGGACAGGGTTTTGGGAACTATGGCTACACCTTC
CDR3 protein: CATSRGQGFGNYGYTF

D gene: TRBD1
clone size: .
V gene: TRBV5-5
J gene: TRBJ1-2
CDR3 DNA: TGTGCCAGCAGCTCGGGACAGAACTATGGCTACACCTTC
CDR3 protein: CASSSGQNYGYTF

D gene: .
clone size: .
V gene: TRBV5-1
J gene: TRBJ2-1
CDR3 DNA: TGCGCCAGCAGCTTGGCCGAGGATGAGGGACTCTCGAGGGGCCTAAACAATGAGCAGTTCTTC
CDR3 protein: CASSLAEDEGLSRGLNNEQFF

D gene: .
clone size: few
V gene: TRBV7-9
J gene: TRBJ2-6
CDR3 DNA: TGTGCCAGCACCTTGAGCTCTGGGGCCAACGTCCTGACTTTC
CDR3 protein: CASTLSSGANVLTF

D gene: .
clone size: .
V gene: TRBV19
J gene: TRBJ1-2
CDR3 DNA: TGTGCCAGTAGTATAGGGCAGGGGCATGGCTACACCTTC
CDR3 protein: CASSIGQGHGYTF

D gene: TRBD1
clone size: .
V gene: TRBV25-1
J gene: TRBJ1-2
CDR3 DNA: TGTGCCAACAGGACAGGGAGAGGCTACACCTTC
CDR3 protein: CANRTGRGYTF

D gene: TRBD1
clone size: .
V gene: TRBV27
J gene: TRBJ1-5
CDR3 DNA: TGTGCCAGCAGTTTATCCGGACAGGGTAGCAATCAGCCCCAGCATTTT
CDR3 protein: CASSLSGQGSNQPQHF

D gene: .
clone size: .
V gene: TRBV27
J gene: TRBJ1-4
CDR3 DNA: TGTGCCAGCAGCCTCAGGGATTCGAATGAAAAACTGTTTTTT
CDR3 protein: CASSLRDSNEKLFF

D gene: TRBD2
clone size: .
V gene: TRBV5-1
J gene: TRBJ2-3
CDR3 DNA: TGCGCCAGCAGCCCTGCTAGCGGGGGTCCTTCTAGCACAGATACGCAGTATTTT
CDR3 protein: CASSPASGGPSSTDTQYF

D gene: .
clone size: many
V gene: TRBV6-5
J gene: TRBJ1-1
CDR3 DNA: TGTGCCAGCAGTTACTCAATAGCTCTGAACACTGAAGCTTTCTTT
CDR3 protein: CASSYSIALNTEAFF

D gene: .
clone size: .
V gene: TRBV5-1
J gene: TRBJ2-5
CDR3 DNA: TGCGCCAGCAGCCCCGTGCCTACGAGCAACCAAGAGACCCAGTACTTC
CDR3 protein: CASSPVPTSNQETQYF

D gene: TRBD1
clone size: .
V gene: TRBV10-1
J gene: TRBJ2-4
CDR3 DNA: TGCGCCAGCATTGACAGGGGGATCCTAGCCAAAAACATTCAGTACTTC
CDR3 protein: CASIDRGILAKNIQYF

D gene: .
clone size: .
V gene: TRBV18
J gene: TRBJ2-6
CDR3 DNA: TGTGCCAGCTCACCCCGCGCTCGCTCTGGGGCCAACGTCCTGACTTTC
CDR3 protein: CASSPRARSGANVLTF

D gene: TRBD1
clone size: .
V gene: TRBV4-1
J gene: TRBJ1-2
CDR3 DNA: TGCGCCAGCAGCCCGGGGACAGGGGATGGCTACACCTTC
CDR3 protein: CASSPGTGDGYTF

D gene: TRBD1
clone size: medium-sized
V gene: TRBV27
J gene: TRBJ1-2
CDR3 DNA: TGTGCCAGCAGTTTACAAAACTTCCCGGGACAGGGCGCGCTTGGTTATGGCTACACCTTC
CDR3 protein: CASSLQNFPGQGALGYGYTF

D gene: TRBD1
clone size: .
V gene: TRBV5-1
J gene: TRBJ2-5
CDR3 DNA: TGCGCCAGCAGCCTGGGACAGAGGGAGACCCAGTACTTC
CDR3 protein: CASSLGQRETQYF

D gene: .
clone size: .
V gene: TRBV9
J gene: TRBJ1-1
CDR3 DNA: TGTGCCAGCAGCGCCGACTCCGGGAACACTGAAGCTTTCTTT
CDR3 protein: CASSADSGNTEAFF

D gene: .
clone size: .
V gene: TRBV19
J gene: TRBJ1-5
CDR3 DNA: TGTGCCAGTAGCCTCCGACGGGATCAGCCCCAGCATTTT
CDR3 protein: CASSLRRDQPQHF

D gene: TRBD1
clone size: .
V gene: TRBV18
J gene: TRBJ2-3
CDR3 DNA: TGTGCCAGCTCACCGGGACAGGGGAGAGATACGCAGTATTTT
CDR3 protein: CASSPGQGRDTQYF

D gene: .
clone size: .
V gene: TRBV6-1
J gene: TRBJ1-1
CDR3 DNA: TGTGCCAGCAGTGACCCCGGACACTTCATGAACACTGAAGCTTTCTTT
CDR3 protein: CASSDPGHFMNTEAFF

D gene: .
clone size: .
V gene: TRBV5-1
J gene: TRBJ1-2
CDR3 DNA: TGCGCCAGCAGCTTATCTACAGGAAACTATGGCTACACCTTC
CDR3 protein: CASSLSTGNYGYTF

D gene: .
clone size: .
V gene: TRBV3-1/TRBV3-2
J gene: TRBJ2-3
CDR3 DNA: TGTGCCAGCAGCCAACCGGGACACATCACAGATACGCAGTATTTT
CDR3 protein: CASSQPGHITDTQYF

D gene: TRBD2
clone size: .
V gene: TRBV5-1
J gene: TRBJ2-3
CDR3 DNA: TGCGCCAGCAGCTTGGCGCTAGCGGGGCTCACAGATACGCAGTATTTT
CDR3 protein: CASSLALAGLTDTQYF

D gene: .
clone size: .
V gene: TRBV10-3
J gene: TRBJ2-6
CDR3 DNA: TGTGCCATCAGCCCAGGGTCTAGCTCTGGGGCCAACGTCCTGACTTTC
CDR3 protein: CAISPGSSSGANVLTF